Following are 10 T cell receptor beta chains from one sample sequenced in a study of blood T cell repertoires in COVID-19. Clones were read by immunoSEQ multiplex PCR, and TCRdb kept only the in-frame ones, dropping some. The sample contains some 300,000 clones, 90% of which appear only once. Sequencing used peripheral blood. These receptors all stem from a middle-aged woman with COVID-19, enrolled during active disease.

The rearrangement uses TRBV5-1 and TRBJ2-2, with 8 bases aligning to TRBD1. The V gene end was trimmed by 0 bases and the J gene end by 6 bases; junction bases not matched to a gene: 7. The CDR3 has 16 amino acids. The V gene's germline CDR1 is SGHRS and CDR2 YFSETQ. Here the CDR3 reads CASSLAAQGVAGELFF. CDR3 in DNA: TGCGCCAGCAGCTTGGCCGCACAGGGGGTAGCCGGGGAGCTGTTTTTT.

The J gene is TRBJ1-1, the V gene TRBV19; D uncertain. The germline CDR1 and CDR2 sequences are LNHDA and SQIVND (reference sequence). V shed 3 bases and J shed 4 bases, with 3 bases lying between them. The CDR3 length is 11 residues. The CDR3 sequence: CASSIGTEAFF. In DNA form, the CDR3 reads TGTGCCAGTAGTATCGGCACTGAAGCTTTCTTT.

The J gene is TRBJ1-2, the V gene TRBV27; 9 bases are shared with TRBD1. CDR3 length: 15 amino acids. Germline lookup yields CDR1 MNHEY and CDR2 SMNVEV (reference sequence). The ends lost 5 bases at V and 6 bases at J; junction bases unmatched: 10. CDR3 coding DNA: TGTGCCAGCAGTATACAACAGGGGGCGGTGGATGGCTACACCTTC. It codes for CASSIQQGAVDGYTF.

The gene calls are TRBV6-5 and TRBJ1-4; tentatively, D is TRBD1 (5 bases). Germline V lookup: CDR1 MNHEY, CDR2 SVGAGI. The CDR3 consists of 15 residues. Trimming took 0 bases from V and 8 from J, leaving 13 bases between them. CDR3 in amino acids: CASSYSWGEGEKLFF. For the CDR3, the DNA is TGTGCCAGCAGTTACTCGTGGGGGGAAGGGGAAAAACTGTTTTTT.

The CDR3 region has the DNA TGCAGTGCTAGTGTGCTAAAGAGTGAAAAACTGTTTTTT. Amino acid sequence: CSASVLKSEKLFF. The chain combines TRBV20-1 with TRBJ1-4; D uncertain. The germline gives CDR1 DFQATT, CDR2 SNEGSKA (reference sequence). V dropped 3 bases and J dropped 7 bases, with 12 bases sitting between them. CDR3 length equals 13 residues.

The chain carries TRBV7-3 and TRBJ1-6, with D possibly being TRBD1 (5 bases). Germline values: CDR1 SGHTA, CDR2 FQGTGA. V lost 2 bases, J lost 5 bases, and 10 bases lay in between. The CDR3 extends over 15 amino acids. CDR3 DNA sequence: TGTGCCAGCAGCTTATTAGGGGCGGATAATTCACCCCTCCACTTT. Translated, it gives CASSLLGADNSPLHF.

The chain links TRBV19 to TRBJ2-1; D is perhaps TRBD2 (7 bases). The CDR3 contains 16 residues. Germline loops: CDR1 LNHDA, CDR2 SQIVND (reference sequence). V was trimmed by 2 bases and J by 0 bases, leaving 11 bases between them. The CDR3 loop is CASSILGGRSYNEQFF. CDR3 DNA sequence: TGTGCCAGTAGTATATTGGGGGGGCGCTCCTACAATGAGCAGTTCTTC.

This sequence joins TRBV28 and TRBJ1-2; TRBD1 agrees at 10 bases. The CDR3 has 16 residues. J was trimmed by 5 bases and V by 3 bases; bases with no gene match: 9. Germline CDR1 reads MDHEN; CDR2 reads SYDVKM. The CDR3 nucleotides are TGTGCCAGCAGTTTCAGACAGGGGGCGCAGAGTTATGGCTACACCTTC. The encoded protein is CASSFRQGAQSYGYTF.

This chain uses TRBV10-3 with TRBJ1-1; the D is unclear. V lost 5 bases to trimming and J lost 1 base, with 14 bases between them. The CDR3 is 15 residues long. Germline CDR1 is ENHRY and CDR2 is SYGVKD. As DNA, the CDR3 is TGTGCCATCAGTCCGAGAGCGGCAGAGAACACTGAAGCTTTCTTT. Protein product: CAISPRAAENTEAFF.

This chain joins TRBV6-6 and TRBJ1-1; 10 bases align to TRBD1. This CDR3 contains 13 residues. CDR1 is MNHNY, CDR2 SVGAGI, per germline (reference sequence). J was trimmed by 7 bases and V by 4 bases; bases with no gene match: 3. This chain's CDR3 is CASSSRDRGEAFF. The CDR3 DNA reads TGTGCCAGCAGTTCACGGGACAGGGGTGAAGCTTTCTTT.